The rows below give T cell receptor beta chains drawn from one sample of a study. TCRdb reprocessed the RT-PCR reads via MiXCR and lists one record per CDR3 protein. The sample has about 700,000 distinct CDR3 sequences; about 14% are singletons. The sequencing sample was made of memory CD4+ T cells from blood. These receptors all come from a female donor in good health, serving as a healthy control. The CDR3 runs from the conserved cysteine through the conserved F or W. D genes are given only for firm matches. Clone size is shown for a subset of rows, as once, few, many or a class of expanded clone.

D gene: TRBD2; J gene: TRBJ2-7; V gene: TRBV7-7; clone size: NA; CDR3 protein: CASSQSRGSYEQYF; CDR3 DNA: TGTGCCAGCAGCCAGTCGCGGGGGAGTTACGAGCAGTACTTC
D gene: NA; J gene: TRBJ2-2; V gene: TRBV7-9; clone size: NA; CDR3 protein: CASRGPQTTGELFF; CDR3 DNA: TGTGCCAGCAGGGGGCCACAGACCACCGGGGAGCTGTTTTTT
D gene: NA; J gene: TRBJ2-7; V gene: TRBV20-1; clone size: many; CDR3 protein: CSAGAYEQYF; CDR3 DNA: TGCAGCGCAGGGGCCTACGAGCAGTACTTC
D gene: NA; J gene: TRBJ1-4; V gene: TRBV29-1; clone size: NA; CDR3 protein: CSVGRGTNEKLFF; CDR3 DNA: TGCAGCGTTGGGAGAGGGACTAATGAAAAACTGTTTTTT
D gene: NA; J gene: TRBJ1-1; V gene: TRBV6-6; clone size: few; CDR3 protein: CASSGSWVNAEAFF; CDR3 DNA: TGTGCCAGCAGCGGGAGTTGGGTTAACGCTGAAGCTTTCTTT
D gene: NA; J gene: TRBJ1-1; V gene: TRBV6-1; clone size: many; CDR3 protein: CASRWNHRDTEAFF; CDR3 DNA: TGTGCCAGCCGATGGAATCACAGGGACACTGAAGCTTTCTTT
D gene: NA; J gene: TRBJ2-7; V gene: TRBV6-5; clone size: many; CDR3 protein: CATKTAHYEQYF; CDR3 DNA: TGTGCCACCAAGACAGCTCACTACGAGCAGTACTTC
D gene: TRBD1; J gene: TRBJ2-2; V gene: TRBV5-1; clone size: NA; CDR3 protein: CASSESLQGDGELFF; CDR3 DNA: TGCGCCAGCAGCGAGAGTCTACAGGGGGACGGGGAGCTGTTTTTT
D gene: NA; J gene: TRBJ2-5; V gene: TRBV7-3; clone size: few; CDR3 protein: CASSPEYGQETQYF; CDR3 DNA: TGTGCCAGCAGCCCCGAGTACGGCCAAGAGACCCAGTACTTC
D gene: NA; J gene: TRBJ1-2; V gene: TRBV20-1; clone size: few; CDR3 protein: CSASGGARDGYTF; CDR3 DNA: TGCAGTGCTAGTGGGGGGGCAAGGGATGGCTACACCTTC
D gene: TRBD1; J gene: TRBJ1-1; V gene: TRBV3-1; clone size: few; CDR3 protein: CASSPTGTELAEAFF; CDR3 DNA: TGTGCCAGCAGCCCAACTGGGACAGAACTGGCTGAAGCTTTCTTT
D gene: NA; J gene: TRBJ2-1; V gene: TRBV6-1; clone size: few; CDR3 protein: CASSESPTYSTEQFF; CDR3 DNA: TGTGCCAGCAGTGAATCCCCCACTTACAGCACCGAGCAGTTCTTC
D gene: NA; J gene: TRBJ1-2; V gene: TRBV11-2; clone size: NA; CDR3 protein: CASSFRGTGGYTF; CDR3 DNA: TGTGCCAGCAGCTTTAGGGGGACCGGAGGCTACACCTTC
D gene: NA; J gene: TRBJ2-3; V gene: TRBV5-4; clone size: NA; CDR3 protein: CALGNGTDTQYF; CDR3 DNA: TGTGCCCTTGGTAACGGCACAGATACGCAGTATTTT
D gene: NA; J gene: TRBJ2-7; V gene: TRBV12-3/TRBV12-4; clone size: few; CDR3 protein: CASSLQELVYEQYF; CDR3 DNA: TGTGCCAGCAGTTTGCAAGAACTAGTCTACGAGCAGTACTTC
D gene: NA; J gene: TRBJ2-5; V gene: TRBV4-2; clone size: many; CDR3 protein: CASSQGVETQYF; CDR3 DNA: TGTGCCAGCAGCCAAGGGGTAGAGACCCAGTACTTC
D gene: NA; J gene: TRBJ2-5; V gene: TRBV5-1; clone size: few; CDR3 protein: CASAQGSQETQYF; CDR3 DNA: TGCGCCAGCGCCCAGGGCTCTCAAGAGACCCAGTACTTC
D gene: TRBD1; J gene: TRBJ2-1; V gene: TRBV18; clone size: few; CDR3 protein: CASSPQGAGSDNEQFF; CDR3 DNA: TGTGCCAGCTCACCCCAGGGGGCGGGCTCGGACAATGAGCAGTTCTTC
D gene: TRBD1; J gene: TRBJ2-5; V gene: TRBV4-2; clone size: NA; CDR3 protein: CASSQADRGGGETQYF; CDR3 DNA: TGTGCCAGCAGCCAAGCTGACAGGGGCGGAGGAGAGACCCAGTACTTC
D gene: NA; J gene: TRBJ1-5; V gene: TRBV6-1; clone size: NA; CDR3 protein: CASSGRGLGGQPQHF; CDR3 DNA: TGTGCCAGCAGTGGACGGGGCCTCGGAGGTCAGCCCCAGCATTTT
D gene: NA; J gene: TRBJ2-3; V gene: TRBV5-1; clone size: many; CDR3 protein: CASSRGGTRDTQYF; CDR3 DNA: TGCGCCAGCAGCAGAGGGGGGACAAGAGATACGCAGTATTTT
D gene: TRBD1; J gene: TRBJ1-2; V gene: TRBV28; clone size: many; CDR3 protein: CASSPGGGYYGYTF; CDR3 DNA: TGTGCCAGCAGTCCGGGAGGGGGCTACTATGGCTACACCTTC
D gene: NA; J gene: TRBJ2-1; V gene: TRBV29-1; clone size: many; CDR3 protein: CSVDTGTNEQFF; CDR3 DNA: TGCAGCGTTGACACAGGGACCAATGAGCAGTTCTTC
D gene: NA; J gene: TRBJ2-4; V gene: TRBV6-5; clone size: many; CDR3 protein: CASRQPGLDIQYF; CDR3 DNA: TGTGCCAGCAGGCAACCGGGCCTGGACATTCAGTACTTC
D gene: NA; J gene: TRBJ2-7; V gene: TRBV5-1; clone size: many; CDR3 protein: CASSLVGDSYEQYF; CDR3 DNA: TGCGCCAGCAGCTTGGTGGGGGACTCCTACGAGCAGTACTTC
D gene: NA; J gene: TRBJ2-1; V gene: TRBV6-5; clone size: few; CDR3 protein: CASSYIRGNEQFF; CDR3 DNA: TGTGCCAGCAGTTACATCCGGGGCAATGAGCAGTTCTTC
D gene: NA; J gene: TRBJ2-4; V gene: TRBV28; clone size: few; CDR3 protein: CASRSESNIQYF; CDR3 DNA: TGTGCCAGCCGTTCTGAGTCAAACATTCAGTACTTC
D gene: TRBD1; J gene: TRBJ2-2; V gene: TRBV12-3/TRBV12-4; clone size: many; CDR3 protein: CASRGRQGNTGELFF; CDR3 DNA: TGTGCCAGCAGAGGTAGACAGGGGAACACCGGGGAGCTGTTTTTT
D gene: TRBD1; J gene: TRBJ2-7; V gene: TRBV7-2; clone size: NA; CDR3 protein: CASNPTGGLSYEQYF; CDR3 DNA: TGTGCCAGCAACCCGACAGGGGGCCTCTCCTACGAGCAGTACTTC
D gene: TRBD1; J gene: TRBJ2-7; V gene: TRBV5-1; clone size: NA; CDR3 protein: CASSWGQGTSEQYF; CDR3 DNA: TGCGCCAGCAGCTGGGGACAGGGTACCTCGGAGCAGTACTTC
D gene: NA; J gene: TRBJ2-1; V gene: TRBV7-2; clone size: NA; CDR3 protein: CASSPVRMGDEQFF; CDR3 DNA: TGTGCCAGCAGCCCCGTCAGGATGGGCGATGAGCAGTTCTTC
D gene: NA; J gene: TRBJ2-3; V gene: TRBV20-1; clone size: many; CDR3 protein: CSARYKYNTDTQYF; CDR3 DNA: TGCAGTGCTAGATATAAGTACAACACAGATACGCAGTATTTT
D gene: TRBD1; J gene: TRBJ1-1; V gene: TRBV27; clone size: few; CDR3 protein: CASSWGTGGTEAFF; CDR3 DNA: TGTGCCAGCAGTTGGGGCACAGGGGGCACTGAAGCTTTCTTT
D gene: NA; J gene: TRBJ2-7; V gene: TRBV7-2; clone size: NA; CDR3 protein: CASSRARGAYEQYF; CDR3 DNA: TGTGCCAGCAGCCGTGCAAGGGGCGCGTACGAGCAGTACTTC
D gene: NA; J gene: TRBJ2-2; V gene: TRBV7-9; clone size: few; CDR3 protein: CASSKQTGELFF; CDR3 DNA: TGTGCCAGCAGCAAACAGACCGGGGAGCTGTTTTTT
D gene: NA; J gene: TRBJ1-1; V gene: TRBV7-2; clone size: few; CDR3 protein: CASSLQGVEAFF; CDR3 DNA: TGTGCCAGCAGCTTACAGGGCGTTGAAGCTTTCTTT
D gene: NA; J gene: TRBJ1-2; V gene: TRBV15; clone size: many; CDR3 protein: CATSRVPGTRDYGYTF; CDR3 DNA: TGTGCCACCAGCAGAGTCCCCGGGACAAGAGACTATGGCTACACCTTC
D gene: NA; J gene: TRBJ2-3; V gene: TRBV3-1; clone size: few; CDR3 protein: CASSQLEGTDTQYF; CDR3 DNA: TGTGCCAGCAGCCAGTTGGAAGGGACAGATACGCAGTATTTT
D gene: NA; J gene: TRBJ2-3; V gene: TRBV20-1; clone size: few; CDR3 protein: CSASEDRETQYF; CDR3 DNA: TGCAGTGCTAGTGAAGACCGTGAGACGCAGTATTTT
D gene: TRBD1; J gene: TRBJ2-6; V gene: TRBV4-2; clone size: NA; CDR3 protein: CASSQDRDRGAGANVLTF; CDR3 DNA: TGTGCCAGCAGCCAAGATCGGGACAGGGGGGCTGGGGCCAACGTCCTGACTTTC
D gene: NA; J gene: TRBJ2-6; V gene: TRBV7-3; clone size: few; CDR3 protein: CASSHTGTGANVLTF; CDR3 DNA: TGTGCCAGCAGCCATACAGGGACCGGGGCCAACGTCCTGACTTTC